This T cell receptor (beta chain) was retrieved from a study of shared clonotypes between healthy human individuals. Study results and limitations: Depth of sequencing was expected to influence donor clonotype sharing.

Turning to this clone: Antigen: not known. This sample also contains other DNA sequences that code for the same CDR3.

V was clipped by 4 bases and J by 3 bases; unmatched bases: 10. Germline CDR1 SGHRS, CDR2 YFSETQ. The CDR3 length is 18 residues. Every donor, a Caucasian adult, lived in Nashville, Tennessee. Replicate PCRs from sorted subsets contained approximately 220 ng DNA, which is tens of thousands of T cell genomes. Per the study methods: Owing to the provision of junction-only sequences devoid of quality scores by immunoSEQ, filtering differed. TCRdb's copy holds only in-frame clones and misses some; the assay was immunoSEQ multiplex PCR. V and J calls and clone size are copied from that table; D and trimming were computed from the DNA. The sample includes 650,000 to 750,000 clones, about 78% of them seen just once.

The sequencing input was memory CD4+ T cells sorted from blood. As for subset: CD45RA-negative fraction. This rearrangement joins TRBV5-1 to TRBJ2-1; 13 nucleotides match TRBD2. This receptor was taken from a woman under 40 in good health. The CDR3 DNA reads as TGCGCCAGCAGCGAACTAGCGGGAGGGCCGGTGGGCTACAATGAGCAGTTCTTC. This encodes CASSELAGGPVGYNEQFF. The full variable domain, its missing parts supplied by reference TRBV5-1 and TRBJ2-1, is KAGVTQTPRYLIKTRGQQVTLSCSPISGHRSVSWYQQTPGQGLQFLFEYFSETQRNKGNFPGRFSGRQFSNSRSEMNVSTLELGDSALYLCASSELAGGPVGYNEQFFGPGTRLTVL.